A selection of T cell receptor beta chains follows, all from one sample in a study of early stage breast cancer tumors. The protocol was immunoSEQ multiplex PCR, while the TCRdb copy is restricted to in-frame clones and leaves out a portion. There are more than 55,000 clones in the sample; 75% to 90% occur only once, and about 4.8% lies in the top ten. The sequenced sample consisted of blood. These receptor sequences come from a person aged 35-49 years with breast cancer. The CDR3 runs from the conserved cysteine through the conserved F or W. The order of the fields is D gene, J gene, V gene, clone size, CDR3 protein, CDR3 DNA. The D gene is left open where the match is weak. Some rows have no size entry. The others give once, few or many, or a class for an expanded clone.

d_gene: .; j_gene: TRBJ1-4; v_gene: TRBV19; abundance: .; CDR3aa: CATNQYEKLFF; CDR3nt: TGTGCCACCAATCAGTATGAAAAACTGTTTTTT
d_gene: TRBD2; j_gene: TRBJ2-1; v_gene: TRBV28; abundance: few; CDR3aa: CASGREYEQFF; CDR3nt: TGTGCCAGCGGGAGGGAGTATGAGCAGTTCTTC
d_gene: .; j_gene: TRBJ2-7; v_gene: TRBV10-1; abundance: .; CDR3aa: CASSGPVSSSYEQYF; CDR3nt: TGCGCCAGCAGCGGTCCGGTTAGCTCGTCCTACGAGCAGTACTTC
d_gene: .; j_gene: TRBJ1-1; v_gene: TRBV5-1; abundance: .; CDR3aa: CASSLEGSRGTEAFF; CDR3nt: TGCGCCAGCAGCTTGGAAGGGAGCCGGGGCACTGAAGCTTTCTTT
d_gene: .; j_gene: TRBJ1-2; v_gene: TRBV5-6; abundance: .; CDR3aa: CASSLAFTNYGYTF; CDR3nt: TGTGCCAGCAGCTTGGCCTTTACTAACTATGGCTACACCTTC
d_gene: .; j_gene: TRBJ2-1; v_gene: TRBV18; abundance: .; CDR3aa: CASSRGTYNEQFF; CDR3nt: TGTGCCAGCTCAAGGGGGACTTACAATGAGCAGTTCTTC
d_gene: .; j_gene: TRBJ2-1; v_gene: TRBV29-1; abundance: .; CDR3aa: CSVARIDSYNEQFF; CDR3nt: TGCAGCGTTGCCCGGATAGACTCCTACAATGAGCAGTTCTTC
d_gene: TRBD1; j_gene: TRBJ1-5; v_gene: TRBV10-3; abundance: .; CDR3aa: CAIGTDHDQPQHF; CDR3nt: TGTGCCATCGGGACAGACCACGATCAGCCCCAGCATTTT
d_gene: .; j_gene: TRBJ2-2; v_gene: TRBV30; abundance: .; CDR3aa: CAWSVLGRNTGELFF; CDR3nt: TGTGCCTGGAGTGTACTAGGGAGGAACACCGGGGAGCTGTTTTTT
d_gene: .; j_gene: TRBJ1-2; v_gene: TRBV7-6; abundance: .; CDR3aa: CASSLGGTNYGYTF; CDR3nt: TGTGCCAGCAGCTTAGGAGGGACGAACTATGGCTACACCTTC
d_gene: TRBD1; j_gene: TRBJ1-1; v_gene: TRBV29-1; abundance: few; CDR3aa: CSATGTGNTEAFF; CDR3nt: TGCAGCGCCACCGGGACAGGGAACACTGAAGCTTTCTTT
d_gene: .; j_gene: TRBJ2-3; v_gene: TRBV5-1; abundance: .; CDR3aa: CASSLSQVRADTQYF; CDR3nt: TGCGCCAGCAGCTTGTCGCAGGTTAGGGCAGATACGCAGTATTTT
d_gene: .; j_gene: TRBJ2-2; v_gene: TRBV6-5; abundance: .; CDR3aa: CASSKQGGGELFF; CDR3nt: TGTGCCAGCAGTAAACAGGGTGGCGGGGAGCTGTTTTTT
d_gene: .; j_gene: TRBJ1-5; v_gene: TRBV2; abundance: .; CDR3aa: CASSEGLISNQPQHF; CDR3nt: TGTGCCAGCAGTGAGGGACTGATTAGCAATCAGCCCCAGCATTTT
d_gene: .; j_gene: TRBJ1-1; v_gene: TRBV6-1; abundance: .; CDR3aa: CASSERGDDTEAFF; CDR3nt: TGTGCCAGCAGTGAACGAGGGGATGATACTGAAGCTTTCTTT
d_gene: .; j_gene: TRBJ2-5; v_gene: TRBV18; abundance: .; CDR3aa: CASSHQETQYF; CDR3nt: TGTGCCAGCTCACACCAAGAGACCCAGTACTTC
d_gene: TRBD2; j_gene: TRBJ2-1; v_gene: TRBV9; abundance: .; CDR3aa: CASSVGLAADNEQFF; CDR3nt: TGTGCCAGCAGCGTAGGACTAGCGGCAGACAATGAGCAGTTCTTC
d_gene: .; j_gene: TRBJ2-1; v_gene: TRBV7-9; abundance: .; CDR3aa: CASSSLQNEQFF; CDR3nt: TGTGCCAGCAGCTCTCTACAGAATGAGCAGTTCTTC
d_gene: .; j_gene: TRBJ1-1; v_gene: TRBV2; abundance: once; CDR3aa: CASRLTGTEAFF; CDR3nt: TGTGCCAGCCGTCTCACCGGGACAGAAGCTTTCTTT
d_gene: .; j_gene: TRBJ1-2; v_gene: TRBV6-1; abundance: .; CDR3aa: CASSERGSYGYTF; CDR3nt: TGTGCCAGCAGTGAAAGGGGTAGCTATGGCTACACCTTC
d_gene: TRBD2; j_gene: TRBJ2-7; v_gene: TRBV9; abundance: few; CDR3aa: CASSASGTSYDEQYF; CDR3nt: TGTGCCAGCAGCGCCTCCGGGACTAGTTATGACGAGCAGTACTTC
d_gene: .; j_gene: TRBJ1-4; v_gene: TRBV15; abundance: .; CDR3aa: CATSRVAGAANEKLFF; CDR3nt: TGTGCCACCAGCAGAGTGGCGGGGGCGGCTAATGAAAAACTGTTTTTT
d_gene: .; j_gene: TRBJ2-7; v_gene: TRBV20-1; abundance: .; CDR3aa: CSALGNYEQYF; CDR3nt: TGCAGTGCCCTCGGGAACTACGAGCAGTACTTC
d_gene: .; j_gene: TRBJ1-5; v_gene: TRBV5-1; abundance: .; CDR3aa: CASSLGRDNQPQHF; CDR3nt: TGCGCCAGCAGCTTGGGCAGGGATAACCAGCCCCAGCATTTT
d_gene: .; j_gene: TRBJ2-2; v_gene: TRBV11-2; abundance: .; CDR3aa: CASSLAGRGTGELFF; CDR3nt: TGTGCCAGCAGCTTAGCAGGGCGAGGAACTGGGGAGCTGTTTTTT
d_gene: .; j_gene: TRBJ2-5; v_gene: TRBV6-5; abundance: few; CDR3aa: CASSLKGTQYF; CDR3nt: TGTGCCAGCAGTCTAAAGGGGACCCAGTACTTC
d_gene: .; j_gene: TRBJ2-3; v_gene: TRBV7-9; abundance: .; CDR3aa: CASSSRTVFADTQYF; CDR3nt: TGTGCCAGCAGCTCCCGGACAGTATTCGCAGATACGCAGTATTTT
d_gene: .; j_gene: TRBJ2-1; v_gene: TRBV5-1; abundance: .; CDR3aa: CASSPDYPSYNEQFF; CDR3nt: TGCGCCAGCAGCCCCGATTACCCTTCCTACAATGAGCAGTTCTTC
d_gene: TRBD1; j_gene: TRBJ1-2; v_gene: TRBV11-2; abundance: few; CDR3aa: CASSPSWDRLYGYTF; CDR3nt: TGTGCCAGCAGCCCGAGCTGGGACAGACTCTATGGCTACACCTTC
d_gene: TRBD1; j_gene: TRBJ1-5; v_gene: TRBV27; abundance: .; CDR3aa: CASSLTGSNQPQHF; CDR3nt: TGTGCCAGCAGTTTGACAGGGAGCAATCAGCCCCAGCATTTT
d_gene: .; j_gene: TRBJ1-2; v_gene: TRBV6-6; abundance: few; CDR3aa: CASRNNYGYTF; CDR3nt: TGTGCCAGCAGGAATAACTATGGCTACACCTTC
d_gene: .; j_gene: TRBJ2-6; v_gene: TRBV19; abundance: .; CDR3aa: CASSIDLGSVSSGANVLTF; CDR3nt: TGTGCCAGTAGTATAGATCTGGGTAGCGTAAGCTCTGGGGCCAACGTCCTGACTTTC
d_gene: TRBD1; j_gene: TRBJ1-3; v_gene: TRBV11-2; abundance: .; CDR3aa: CASSLGDSSGNTIYF; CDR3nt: TGTGCCAGCAGCTTAGGGGACAGCTCTGGAAACACCATATATTTT
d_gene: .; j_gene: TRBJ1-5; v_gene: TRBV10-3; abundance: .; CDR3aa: CAISEGVNQPQHF; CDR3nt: TGTGCCATCAGTGAGGGGGTCAATCAGCCCCAGCATTTT
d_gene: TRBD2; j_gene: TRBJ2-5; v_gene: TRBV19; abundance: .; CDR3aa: CASTASGQETQYF; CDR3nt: TGTGCCAGTACTGCTAGCGGCCAAGAGACCCAGTACTTC